This is a list of T cell receptor beta chains from one sample in a study of blood T cell dynamics during melanoma immunotherapy. Data came from immunoSEQ multiplex PCR; TCRdb stores just in-frame clones and leaves some out. The sample holds about 18,000 clones, approximately 90% seen once. This material consisted of blood, taken from a patient treated with checkpoint blockade. These receptors all come from a human donor with melanoma. Both conserved end residues are part of each CDR3. D genes are given only for firm matches. Clone size, where shown, is once, few, many, or a class for clones that have expanded.

size: once; D: TRBD2; V: TRBV5-4; J: TRBJ2-2; CDR3: CASSLKREVNTGELFF; DNA: TGTGCCAGCAGCCTCAAGCGGGAGGTGAACACCGGGGAGCTGTTTTTT
size: -; D: -; V: TRBV19; J: TRBJ2-5; CDR3: CASTTGRNQETQYF; DNA: TGTGCCAGTACCACGGGACGCAACCAAGAGACCCAGTACTTC
size: -; D: -; V: TRBV14; J: TRBJ1-3; CDR3: CASSPKTFGNTIYF; DNA: TGTGCCAGCAGCCCTAAAACGTTTGGAAACACCATATATTTT
size: once; D: -; V: TRBV5-1; J: TRBJ1-4; CDR3: CASSLLSWGEKLFF; DNA: TGCGCCAGCAGCTTGTTATCTTGGGGGGAAAAACTGTTTTTT
size: -; D: TRBD1; V: TRBV9; J: TRBJ2-5; CDR3: CASSVGSAWSTGGVTYQETQYF; DNA: TGTGCCAGCAGCGTAGGTTCGGCATGGTCGACAGGGGGCGTAACTTACCAAGAGACCCAGTACTTC
size: -; D: -; V: TRBV4-1; J: TRBJ2-1; CDR3: CASSSLVNEQFF; DNA: TGCGCCAGCAGCTCGCTGGTTAATGAGCAGTTCTTC
size: -; D: -; V: TRBV9; J: TRBJ2-3; CDR3: CASSVEGVSTDTQYF; DNA: TGTGCCAGCAGCGTGGAGGGTGTGAGCACAGATACGCAGTATTTT
size: -; D: -; V: TRBV2; J: TRBJ2-2; CDR3: CASSELASTGELFF; DNA: TGTGCCAGCAGCGAACTAGCTTCCACCGGGGAGCTGTTTTTT
size: -; D: TRBD1; V: TRBV27; J: TRBJ2-4; CDR3: CASSLRTDTGGAGNIQYF; DNA: TGTGCCAGCAGTTTACGAACCGATACAGGGGGCGCGGGAAACATTCAGTACTTC
size: -; D: TRBD2; V: TRBV4-3; J: TRBJ2-1; CDR3: CASSPVAWGGAYNEQFF; DNA: TGCGCCAGCAGCCCAGTTGCCTGGGGGGGGGCCTACAATGAGCAGTTCTTC
size: -; D: -; V: TRBV27; J: TRBJ1-4; CDR3: CASSLGARTNEKLFF; DNA: TGTGCCAGCAGTTTGGGGGCCAGGACTAATGAAAAACTGTTTTTT
size: -; D: -; V: TRBV5-6; J: TRBJ1-1; CDR3: CASSLRRTRDTEAFF; DNA: TGTGCCAGCAGCTTAAGGCGGACGAGGGACACTGAAGCTTTCTTT
size: -; D: TRBD1; V: TRBV7-6; J: TRBJ2-2; CDR3: CASSLPMGQAHTGELFF; DNA: TGTGCCAGCAGCTTACCTATGGGACAGGCACACACCGGGGAGCTGTTTTTT
size: -; D: -; V: TRBV28; J: TRBJ2-3; CDR3: CASEGWGAVTDTQYF; DNA: TGTGCCAGCGAGGGATGGGGCGCCGTCACAGATACGCAGTATTTT
size: few; D: TRBD1; V: TRBV7-9; J: TRBJ1-5; CDR3: CASSQDREDQPQHF; DNA: TGTGCCAGCAGCCAAGACAGGGAAGATCAGCCCCAGCATTTT
size: -; D: TRBD2; V: TRBV19; J: TRBJ2-5; CDR3: CASSPTPRRGVGETQYF; DNA: TGTGCCAGTAGTCCCACCCCCAGGCGGGGGGTTGGGGAGACCCAGTACTTC
size: -; D: -; V: TRBV27; J: TRBJ2-6; CDR3: CASSLWAQGLSGANVLTF; DNA: TGTGCCAGCAGTTTATGGGCACAGGGCCTCTCTGGGGCCAACGTCCTGACTTTC
size: -; D: -; V: TRBV18; J: TRBJ2-7; CDR3: CASSRENVYEQYF; DNA: TGTGCCAGCTCCAGGGAAAACGTCTACGAGCAGTACTTC
size: -; D: -; V: TRBV10-3; J: TRBJ2-7; CDR3: CAISDSYNDRGEQYF; DNA: TGTGCCATCAGTGATTCCTATAACGATCGGGGCGAGCAGTACTTC
size: -; D: -; V: TRBV5-4; J: TRBJ1-2; CDR3: CASSLEGNNYGYTF; DNA: TGTGCCAGCAGCTTGGAGGGAAATAACTATGGCTACACCTTC
size: -; D: TRBD1; V: TRBV5-1; J: TRBJ2-3; CDR3: CASSLGGTGGVDTQYF; DNA: TGCGCCAGCAGCTTGGGAGGGACAGGGGGCGTAGATACGCAGTATTTT
size: once; D: TRBD1; V: TRBV30; J: TRBJ1-1; CDR3: CAWRAPGQGLSEAFF; DNA: TGTGCCTGGAGGGCACCGGGACAGGGCCTCTCTGAAGCTTTCTTT
size: -; D: TRBD1; V: TRBV9; J: TRBJ1-1; CDR3: CASSVQTGLNTEAFF; DNA: TGTGCCAGCAGCGTTCAGACAGGGCTTAACACTGAAGCTTTCTTT
size: -; D: TRBD2; V: TRBV19; J: TRBJ2-1; CDR3: CASSSGLAGPYNEQFF; DNA: TGTGCCAGTAGTTCGGGACTAGCGGGACCTTACAATGAGCAGTTCTTC
size: -; D: TRBD2; V: TRBV18; J: TRBJ2-7; CDR3: CASSPPGGLAGNYEQYF; DNA: TGTGCCAGCTCACCACCGGGGGGACTAGCGGGGAACTACGAGCAGTACTTC
size: -; D: -; V: TRBV11-1; J: TRBJ1-1; CDR3: CASGFGWTANTEAFF; DNA: TGTGCCAGCGGATTCGGATGGACGGCTAACACTGAAGCTTTCTTT
size: -; D: -; V: TRBV28; J: TRBJ2-5; CDR3: CASSPQGGGPGETQYF; DNA: TGTGCCAGCAGTCCTCAAGGGGGGGGCCCAGGAGAGACCCAGTACTTC
size: once; D: -; V: TRBV28; J: TRBJ2-7; CDR3: CASTDAPVTNYEQYF; DNA: TGTGCCAGCACCGACGCCCCGGTGACTAACTACGAGCAGTACTTC
size: -; D: -; V: TRBV28; J: TRBJ1-4; CDR3: CASRLATNEKLFF; DNA: TGTGCCAGCAGGCTTGCAACTAATGAAAAACTGTTTTTT